This T cell receptor beta chain was sequenced in a study of blood T cell repertoires in COVID-19. About the research overall: The study drew acute and convalescent COVID-19 samples from the United States, Italy and Spain. The analysed material was cDNA or gDNA that came from T cells, B-cell-depleted T cells, or PBMCs.

While infection was still active, Seattle patients were enrolled and then followed longitudinally. Source study methods: How many nucleated cells were present was estimated from reference gene primer amplification. Clones were sequenced by immunoSEQ multiplex PCR, and TCRdb holds only the in-frame ones, with some missing. V and J calls plus clone size are reproduced from that table; the DNA served to infer D and trimming. The sample has 80,000 to 95,000 clones, more than 80% seen once. V shed 0 bases and J shed 2 bases, with 20 bases lying between them. The length of the CDR3 is 18 residues. The V gene's germline CDR1 is SGHDT and CDR2 YYEEEE.

The sequenced sample consisted of peripheral blood. J is TRBJ1-2 and V is TRBV5-6, with TRBD1 as a possible D gene (5 bases). The sequence came from an elderly man with COVID-19, enrolled during active disease. CDR3 nucleotides: TGTGCCAGCAGCTTGGGGGGCCCGACAACTAACTTAAACTATGGCTACACCTTC. Translating gives CASSLGGPTTNLNYGYTF.